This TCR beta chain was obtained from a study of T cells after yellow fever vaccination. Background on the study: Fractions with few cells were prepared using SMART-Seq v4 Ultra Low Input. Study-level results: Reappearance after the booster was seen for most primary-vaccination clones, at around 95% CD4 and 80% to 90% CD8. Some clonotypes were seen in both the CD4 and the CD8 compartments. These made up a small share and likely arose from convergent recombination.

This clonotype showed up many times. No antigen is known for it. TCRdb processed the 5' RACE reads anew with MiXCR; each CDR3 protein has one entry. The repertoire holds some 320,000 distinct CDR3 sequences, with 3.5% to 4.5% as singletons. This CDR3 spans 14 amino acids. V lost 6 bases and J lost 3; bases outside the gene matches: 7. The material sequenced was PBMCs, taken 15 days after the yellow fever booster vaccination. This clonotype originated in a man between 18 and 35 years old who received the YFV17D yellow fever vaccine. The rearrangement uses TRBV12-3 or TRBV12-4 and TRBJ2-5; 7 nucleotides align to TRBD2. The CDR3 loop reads CASSTLAREETQYF. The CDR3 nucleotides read TGTGCCAGCAGCACACTAGCGCGTGAAGAGACCCAGTACTTC.